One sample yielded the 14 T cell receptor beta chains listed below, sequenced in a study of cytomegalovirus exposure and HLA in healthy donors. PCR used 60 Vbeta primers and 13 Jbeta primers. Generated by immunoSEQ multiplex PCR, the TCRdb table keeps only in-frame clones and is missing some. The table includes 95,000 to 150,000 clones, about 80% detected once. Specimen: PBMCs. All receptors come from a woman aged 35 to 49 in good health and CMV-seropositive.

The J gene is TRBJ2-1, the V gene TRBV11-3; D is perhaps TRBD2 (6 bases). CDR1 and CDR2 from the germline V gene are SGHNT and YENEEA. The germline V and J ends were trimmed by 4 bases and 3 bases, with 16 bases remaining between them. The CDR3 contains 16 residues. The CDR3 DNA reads TGTGCCAGCAGCTCATCCGGACTATTTGGCTACAATGAGCAGTTCTTC. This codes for CASSSSGLFGYNEQFF. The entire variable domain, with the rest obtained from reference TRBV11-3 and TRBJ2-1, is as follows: EAGVVQSPRYKIIEKKQPVAFWCNPISGHNTLYWYLQNLGQGPELLIRYENEEAVDDSQLPKDRFSAERLKGVDSTLKIQPAELGDSAVYLCASSSSGLFGYNEQFFGPGTRLTVL.

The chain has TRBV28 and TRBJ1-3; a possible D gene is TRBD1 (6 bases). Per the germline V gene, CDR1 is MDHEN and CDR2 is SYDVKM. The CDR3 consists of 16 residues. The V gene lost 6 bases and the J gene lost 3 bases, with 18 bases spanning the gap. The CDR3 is CASSTTDSALGNTIYF. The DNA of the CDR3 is TGTGCCAGCAGCACAACGGACAGTGCCCTTGGAAACACCATATATTTT.

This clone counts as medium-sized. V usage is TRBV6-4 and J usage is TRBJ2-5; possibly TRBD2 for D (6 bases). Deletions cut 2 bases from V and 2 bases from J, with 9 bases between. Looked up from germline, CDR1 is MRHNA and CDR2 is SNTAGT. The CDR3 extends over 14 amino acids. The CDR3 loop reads CASSDGRGQETQYF. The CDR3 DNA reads TGTGCCAGCAGTGACGGGCGGGGACAAGAGACCCAGTACTTC.

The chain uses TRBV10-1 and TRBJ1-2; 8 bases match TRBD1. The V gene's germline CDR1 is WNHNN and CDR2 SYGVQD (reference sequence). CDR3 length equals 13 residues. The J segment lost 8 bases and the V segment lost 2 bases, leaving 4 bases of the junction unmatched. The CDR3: CASSETGGDGYTF. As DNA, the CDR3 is TGCGCCAGCAGTGAGACAGGGGGGGACGGCTACACCTTC.

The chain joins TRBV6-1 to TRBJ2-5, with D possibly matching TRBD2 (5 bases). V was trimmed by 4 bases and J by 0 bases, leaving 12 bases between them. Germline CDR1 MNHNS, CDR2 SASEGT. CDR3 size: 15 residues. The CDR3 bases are TGTGCCAGCAGTGCTTACCGGGATTACCAAGAGACCCAGTACTTC. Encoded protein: CASSAYRDYQETQYF.

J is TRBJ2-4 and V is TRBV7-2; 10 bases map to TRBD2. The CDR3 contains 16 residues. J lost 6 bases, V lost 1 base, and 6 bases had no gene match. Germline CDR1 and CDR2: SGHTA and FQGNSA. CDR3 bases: TGTGCCAGCAGCTTAGGGGTAGCGGGAGGTTCAAACATTCAGTACTTC. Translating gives CASSLGVAGGSNIQYF.

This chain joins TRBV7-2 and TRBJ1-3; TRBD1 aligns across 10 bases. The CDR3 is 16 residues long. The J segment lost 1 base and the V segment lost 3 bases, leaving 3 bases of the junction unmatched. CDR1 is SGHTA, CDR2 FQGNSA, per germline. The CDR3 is CASSFVGQGSGNTIYF. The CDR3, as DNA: TGTGCCAGCAGCTTCGTGGGACAGGGGTCTGGAAACACCATATATTTT.

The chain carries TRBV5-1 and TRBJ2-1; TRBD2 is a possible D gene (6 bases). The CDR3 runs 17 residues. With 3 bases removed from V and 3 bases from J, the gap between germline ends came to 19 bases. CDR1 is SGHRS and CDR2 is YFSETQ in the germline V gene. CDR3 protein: CASSSPLAEPNYNEQFF. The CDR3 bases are TGCGCCAGCAGCTCACCACTAGCCGAACCCAACTACAATGAGCAGTTCTTC.

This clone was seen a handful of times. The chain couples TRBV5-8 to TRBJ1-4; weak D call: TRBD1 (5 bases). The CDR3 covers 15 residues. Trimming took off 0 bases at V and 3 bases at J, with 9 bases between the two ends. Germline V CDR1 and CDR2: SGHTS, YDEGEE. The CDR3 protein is CASSLGETANEKLFF. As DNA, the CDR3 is TGTGCCAGCAGCTTGGGTGAGACAGCTAATGAAAAACTGTTTTTT.

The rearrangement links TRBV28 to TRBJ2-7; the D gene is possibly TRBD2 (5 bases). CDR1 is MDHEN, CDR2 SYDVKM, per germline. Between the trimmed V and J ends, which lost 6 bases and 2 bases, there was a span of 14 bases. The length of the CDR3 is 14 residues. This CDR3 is CASRPLAGTYEQYF. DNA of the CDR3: TGTGCCAGCAGACCCCTCGCGGGTACCTACGAGCAGTACTTC.

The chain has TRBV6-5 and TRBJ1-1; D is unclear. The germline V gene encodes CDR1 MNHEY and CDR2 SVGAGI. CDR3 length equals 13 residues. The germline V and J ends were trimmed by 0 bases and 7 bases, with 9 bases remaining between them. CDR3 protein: CASSYSHVSEAFF. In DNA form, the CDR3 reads TGTGCCAGCAGTTACTCCCACGTTAGTGAAGCTTTCTTT.

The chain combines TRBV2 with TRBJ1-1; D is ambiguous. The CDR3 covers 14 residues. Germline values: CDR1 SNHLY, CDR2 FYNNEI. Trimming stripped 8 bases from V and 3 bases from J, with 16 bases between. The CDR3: CASVPEARYTEAFF. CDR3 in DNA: TGTGCCAGCGTCCCCGAGGCCAGATACACTGAAGCTTTCTTT.

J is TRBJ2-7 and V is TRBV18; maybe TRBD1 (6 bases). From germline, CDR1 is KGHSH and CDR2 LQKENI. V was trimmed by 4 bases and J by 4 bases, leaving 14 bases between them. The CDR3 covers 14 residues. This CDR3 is CASSLRQDSYEQYF. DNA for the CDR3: TGTGCCAGCTCACTTAGACAGGATTCGTACGAGCAGTACTTC.

The CDR3 sequence: CASSQRTGNEQFF. In nucleotides, the CDR3 is TGCGCCAGCAGCCAAAGGACGGGGAATGAGCAGTTCTTC. This chain links TRBV4-3 with TRBJ2-1, with a weak D call TRBD2 (5 bases). Per germline, CDR1 LGHNA and CDR2 YSLEER. Trimming cost V 2 bases and J 7 bases, with 9 bases left between them. CDR3 length: 13 amino acids.